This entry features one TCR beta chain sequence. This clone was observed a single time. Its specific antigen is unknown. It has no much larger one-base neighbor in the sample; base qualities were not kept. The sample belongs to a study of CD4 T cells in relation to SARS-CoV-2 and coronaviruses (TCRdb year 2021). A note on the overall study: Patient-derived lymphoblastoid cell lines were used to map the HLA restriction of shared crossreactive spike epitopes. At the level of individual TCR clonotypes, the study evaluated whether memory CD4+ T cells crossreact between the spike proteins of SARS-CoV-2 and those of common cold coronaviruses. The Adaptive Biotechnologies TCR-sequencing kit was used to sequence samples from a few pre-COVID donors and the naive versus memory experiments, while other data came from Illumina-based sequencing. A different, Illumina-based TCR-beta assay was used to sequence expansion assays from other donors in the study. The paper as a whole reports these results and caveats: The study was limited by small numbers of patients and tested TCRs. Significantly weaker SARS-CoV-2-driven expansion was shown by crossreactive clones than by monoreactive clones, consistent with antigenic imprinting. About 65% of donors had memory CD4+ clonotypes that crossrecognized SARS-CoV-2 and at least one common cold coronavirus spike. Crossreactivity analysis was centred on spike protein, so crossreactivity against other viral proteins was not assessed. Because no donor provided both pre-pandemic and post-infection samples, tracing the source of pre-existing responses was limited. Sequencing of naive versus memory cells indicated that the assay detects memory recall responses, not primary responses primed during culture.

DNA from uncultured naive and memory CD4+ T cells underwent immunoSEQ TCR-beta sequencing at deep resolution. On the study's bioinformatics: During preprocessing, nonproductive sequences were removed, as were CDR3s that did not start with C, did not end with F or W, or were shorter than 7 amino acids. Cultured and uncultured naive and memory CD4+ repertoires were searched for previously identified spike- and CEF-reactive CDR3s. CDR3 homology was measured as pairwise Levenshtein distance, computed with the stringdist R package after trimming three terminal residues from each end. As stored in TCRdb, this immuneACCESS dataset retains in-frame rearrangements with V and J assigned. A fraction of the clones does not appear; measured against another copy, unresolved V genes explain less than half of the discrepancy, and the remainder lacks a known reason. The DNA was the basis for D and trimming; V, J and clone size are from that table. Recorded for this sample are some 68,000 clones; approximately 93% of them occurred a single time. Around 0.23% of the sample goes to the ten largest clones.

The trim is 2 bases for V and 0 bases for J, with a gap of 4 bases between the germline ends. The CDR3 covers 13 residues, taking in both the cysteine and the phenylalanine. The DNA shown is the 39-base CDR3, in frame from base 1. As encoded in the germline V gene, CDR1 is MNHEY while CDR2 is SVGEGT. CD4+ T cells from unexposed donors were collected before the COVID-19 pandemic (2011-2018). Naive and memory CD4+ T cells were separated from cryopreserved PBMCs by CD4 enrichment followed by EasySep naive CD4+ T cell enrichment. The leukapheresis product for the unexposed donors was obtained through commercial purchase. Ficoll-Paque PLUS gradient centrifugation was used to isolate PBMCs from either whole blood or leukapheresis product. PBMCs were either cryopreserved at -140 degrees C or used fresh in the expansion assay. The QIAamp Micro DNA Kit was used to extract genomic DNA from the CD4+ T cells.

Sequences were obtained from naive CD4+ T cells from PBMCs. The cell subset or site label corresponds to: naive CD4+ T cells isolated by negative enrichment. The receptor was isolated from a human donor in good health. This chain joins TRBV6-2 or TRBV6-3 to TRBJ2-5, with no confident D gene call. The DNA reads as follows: TGTGCCAGCAGTTACAGCCACCAAGAGACCCAGTACTTC. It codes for CASSYSHQETQYF.